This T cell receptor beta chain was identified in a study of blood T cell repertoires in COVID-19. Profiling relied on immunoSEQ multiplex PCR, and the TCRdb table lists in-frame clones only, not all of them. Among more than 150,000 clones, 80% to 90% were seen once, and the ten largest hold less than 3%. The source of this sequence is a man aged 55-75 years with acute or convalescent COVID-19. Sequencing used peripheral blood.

For the CDR3, the DNA is TGTGCCAGCAGGAGTGAGGGGGCGGGCTATGGCTACACCTTC. It encodes CASRSEGAGYGYTF. The chain uses TRBV13 and TRBJ1-2; 7 bases map to TRBD1. CDR3 size: 14 residues. Germline CDR1 PRHDT, CDR2 FYEKMQ (reference sequence). J gave up 4 bases and V 6 bases, and 8 bases lay outside the gene matches.